This TCR beta chain was captured in a study of molecular identifiers for immune sequencing clone quantification. One entry per CDR3 protein, called by TCRdb with MiXCR from the PCR reads. The sample holds 90,000 or so distinct CDR3 sequences, roughly 25% seen once. A few counts support this clonotype. This is likely a read error, given that the CDR3 carries no conserved phenylalanine or tryptophan at its end. Germline-derived CDR1 and CDR2 are DFQATT and SNEGSKA (reference sequence). The ends lost 4 bases at V and 10 bases at J; junction bases unmatched: 5. The length of the CDR3 is 11 residues. This receptor was taken from a human donor in good health. Some libraries in this study had Jurkat cell RNA spiked in. Sequences were obtained from naive CD8+ T cells from blood, with Jurkat cell RNA spiked in. Subset specified: FACS-sorted CD8+CD4-CCR7+CD45RA+ naive T cells. This chain links TRBV20-1 with TRBJ1-1; 8 nucleotides match TRBD1. CDR3 sequence (DNA): TGCAGTGCTACTCTCCAGGGGGCAGCTTTCTCT. Amino acid sequence: CSATLQGAAFS.